Presented here are 22 T cell receptor beta chains from one specimen sequenced in a study of blood T cell repertoires in COVID-19. TCRdb keeps only in-frame clones here, not all; method: immunoSEQ multiplex PCR. This sample has some 530,000 clones, with approximately 85% found just once. Sequencing used peripheral blood. The receptor set was obtained from a human donor in a cohort sampled during active COVID-19.

CDR3 coding DNA: TGTGCCTGTGGTCGGGGGGCGTACGAGCAGTACTTC. As protein: CACGRGAYEQYF. The chain is built from TRBV19 and TRBJ2-7; possibly TRBD2 for D (7 bases). CDR3 size: 12 residues. V lost 11 bases, J lost 4 bases, and 15 bases lay in between. Germline V lookup: CDR1 LNHDA, CDR2 SQIVND (reference sequence).

The rearrangement links TRBV13 to TRBJ2-2; tentatively, D is TRBD2 (5 bases). The CDR3 runs to 14 residues. Germline CDR1 is PRHDT and CDR2 is FYEKMQ (reference sequence). V lost 5 bases and J 6 bases, leaving 13 bases between the germline ends. DNA of the CDR3: TGTGCCAGCAGCGCAGAGGGTGGGGCCGGGGAGCTGTTTTTT. This codes for CASSAEGGAGELFF.

The genes are TRBV19 and TRBJ2-3; TRBD1 is a possible D gene (6 bases). The V end lost 8 bases, the J end lost 1 base, and 13 bases lay between the germline ends. Germline assignment: CDR1 LNHDA and CDR2 SQIVND (reference sequence). The CDR3 is 14 residues long. In DNA form, the CDR3 reads TGTGCCAGTGCTGACGCAGGGGGCACAGATACGCAGTATTTT. It translates to CASADAGGTDTQYF.

The chain combines TRBV9 with TRBJ2-4, with 7 bases that match TRBD2. V dropped 1 base and J dropped 8; count of bases not matched to a gene: 9. Germline V gives CDR1 SGDLS, CDR2 YYNGEE. This CDR3 region has 15 residues. CDR3 DNA sequence: TGTGCCAGCAGCGTATCCCCGGGACTATACGACATTCAGTACTTC. This sequence encodes CASSVSPGLYDIQYF.

The CDR3, as DNA: TGTGCCAGCAGCGGGCTAGCGGGAGAGGTCACCGGGGAGCTGTTTTTT. It encodes CASSGLAGEVTGELFF. This sequence joins TRBV9 and TRBJ2-2, with 10 bases aligning to TRBD2. This CDR3 contains 16 residues. The J segment lost 4 bases and the V segment lost 3 bases, leaving 6 bases of the junction unmatched. The germline CDR1 and CDR2 sequences are SGDLS and YYNGEE.

The chain uses TRBV10-2 and TRBJ1-1, with 8 bases identical to TRBD1. Germline CDR1 reads WSHSY; CDR2 reads SAAADI. The J segment lost 4 bases and the V segment lost 6 bases, leaving 7 bases of the junction unmatched. This CDR3 spans 14 amino acids. Here the CDR3 DNA reads TGCGCCAGCAGACGCAATACAGGGGGCACTGAAGCTTTCTTT. It translates to CASRRNTGGTEAFF.

The sample holds one count of this clone. This chain connects TRBV18 to TRBJ2-1; 8 bases are a match to TRBD1. Unmatched junction bases numbered 7, after V lost 3 bases and J lost 9 bases. CDR1 and CDR2 (germline): KGHSH, LQKENI. This CDR3 has 14 amino acids. The CDR3 protein is CASSPGQGRIEQFF. The CDR3 coding sequence is TGTGCCAGCTCACCCGGACAGGGACGGATTGAGCAGTTCTTC.

The chain has TRBV11-2 and TRBJ2-5; 10 bases map to TRBD2. This CDR3 has 17 residues. With 2 bases clipped from V and 4 bases from J, the junction kept 10 bases outside the gene matches. The germline V gene has CDR1 SGHAT and CDR2 FQNNGV. CDR3 DNA sequence: TGTGCCAGCAGCTTATTTCTGCTAGCGGGAGAAGTAGAGACCCAGTACTTC. This sequence encodes CASSLFLLAGEVETQYF.

In its sample, this clone was seen a few times. The genes are TRBV6-5 and TRBJ1-6; 7 bases match TRBD1. The CDR3 contains 13 residues. V trimming: 11 bases; J trimming: 7 bases; junction bases outside the gene matches: 8. CDR1 is MNHEY, CDR2 SVGAGI, per germline. CDR3 DNA: TGTGCCTGCCTTGACAGGGCAAATTCACCCCTCCACTTT. Encoded protein: CACLDRANSPLHF.

This chain uses TRBV11-2 with TRBJ2-7; TRBD2 agrees at 8 bases. Germline CDR1 SGHAT, CDR2 FQNNGV. The CDR3 covers 14 residues. With V trimmed by 1 base and J by 4 bases, 3 bases remained unmatched. In nucleotides, the CDR3 is TGTGCCAGCAGCTTAGTCCTAGCGGGTTACGAGCAGTACTTC. This gives the protein CASSLVLAGYEQYF.

The CDR3 here is CASSPSGEEETQYF. DNA of the CDR3: TGTGCCAGCAGTCCGTCAGGGGAAGAAGAGACCCAGTACTTC. The genes are TRBV27 and TRBJ2-5; a weak D match, TRBD1 (6 bases). The germline gives CDR1 MNHEY, CDR2 SMNVEV (reference sequence). The CDR3 runs to 14 residues. V lost 5 bases to trimming and J lost 3 bases, with 13 bases between them.

The chain recombines TRBV19 with TRBJ2-7; 9 positions match TRBD2. Losses at the gene ends were 1 base for V and 5 bases for J; bases not matched to a gene: 6. The CDR3 spans 15 residues. Per germline, CDR1 LNHDA and CDR2 SQIVND (reference sequence). Here the CDR3 reads CASSIGAAGGHEQYF. CDR3 in DNA: TGTGCCAGTAGTATAGGAGCAGCGGGAGGCCACGAGCAGTACTTC.

V usage is TRBV6-5 and J usage is TRBJ1-3; no clear D. CDR3 size: 14 residues. With 8 bases removed from V and 4 bases from J, the gap between germline ends came to 15 bases. Germline CDR1 MNHEY, CDR2 SVGAGI. CDR3 in amino acids: CASRESVLGNTIYF. In DNA form, the CDR3 reads TGTGCCAGCCGCGAGAGCGTCCTCGGAAACACCATATATTTT.

On this clone: This specimen includes other DNA sequences encoding the same CDR3. This rearrangement joins TRBV5-1 to TRBJ1-1; 8 bases map to TRBD1. J gave up 3 bases and V 2 bases, and 3 bases lay outside the gene matches. Germline CDR1 reads SGHRS; CDR2 reads YFSETQ. The CDR3 spans 14 residues. The CDR3 is CASSLTGGDTEAFF. CDR3 in DNA: TGCGCCAGCAGCTTAACAGGGGGGGACACTGAAGCTTTCTTT.

CDR3 nucleotide sequence: TGTGCCAGCAGCTTAGGGAGAGATACGCAGTATTTT. Residues: CASSLGRDTQYF. The V gene is TRBV7-2, the J gene TRBJ2-3; D unclear. Germline V lookup: CDR1 SGHTA, CDR2 FQGNSA. V was trimmed by 1 base and J by 5 bases, leaving 4 bases between them. This CDR3 contains 12 residues.

V is TRBV11-2 and J is TRBJ2-3, with 9 bases that match TRBD2. This CDR3 region has 17 residues. Trimming removed 2 bases from V and 4 bases from J; junction bases left unmatched: 10. Germline V gene lookup returns CDR1 SGHAT and CDR2 FQNNGV. The CDR3 sequence: CASSLSSSGIRPDTQYF. In DNA, the CDR3 is TGTGCCAGCAGCTTATCCTCTAGCGGGATCAGGCCAGATACGCAGTATTTT. The whole variable domain, filled in from reference TRBV11-2 and TRBJ2-3, reads EAGVAQSPRYKIIEKRQSVAFWCNPISGHATLYWYQQILGQGPKLLIQFQNNGVVDDSQLPKDRFSAERLKGVDSTLKIQPAKLEDSAVYLCASSLSSSGIRPDTQYFGPGTRLTVL.

This clone occurred a few times. The chain couples TRBV25-1 to TRBJ2-1, with D possibly TRBD2 on 6 matching bases. Germline CDR1 reads MGHDK; CDR2 reads SYGVNS. CDR3 length equals 16 residues. Deletions cut 1 base from V and 0 bases from J, with 10 bases between. CDR3 bases: TGTGCCAGCAGTGAATCCAGCGGGTACTCCTACAATGAGCAGTTCTTC. Translated, it gives CASSESSGYSYNEQFF.

The chain uses TRBV27 and TRBJ1-1, with 7 positions matching TRBD1. Germline V lookup: CDR1 MNHEY, CDR2 SMNVEV (reference sequence). The CDR3 consists of 15 residues. In nucleotides, the CDR3 is TGTCCCCCTCCAGGGGGTCCACCTCCATCCACTGAAGCTTTCTTT. This encodes CPPPGGPPPSTEAFF.

The genes are TRBV10-3 and TRBJ1-2; 8 nucleotides align to TRBD1. The CDR3 contains 14 residues. After removal of 3 bases from V and 5 bases from J, the junction contained 5 bases not matched to a gene. The germline gives CDR1 ENHRY, CDR2 SYGVKD. CDR3 amino acids: CAISDSGQEYGYTF. The CDR3 bases are TGTGCCATCAGTGATTCGGGACAGGAGTATGGCTACACCTTC.

This clone was recorded once. Different DNA sequences within this sample yield the same CDR3. V and J are TRBV7-3 and TRBJ2-1, with 11 bases lining up with TRBD2. CDR3 length equals 15 residues. Losses at the gene ends were 6 bases for V and 6 bases for J; bases not matched to a gene: 7. Germline V gives CDR1 SGHTA, CDR2 FQGTGA. The CDR3 is CASSRSGRAGNEQFF. The CDR3 DNA is TGTGCCAGCAGTCGTAGCGGGAGGGCCGGCAATGAGCAGTTCTTC. Looking up the rest from reference TRBV7-3 and TRBJ2-1 gives the full variable domain: GAGVSQTPSNKVTEKGKYVELRCDPISGHTALYWYRQSLGQGPEFLIYFQGTGAADDSGLPNDRFFAVRPEGSVSTLKIQRTERGDSAVYLCASSRSGRAGNEQFFGPGTRLTVL.

The rearrangement links TRBV5-1 to TRBJ2-7, with D tentatively TRBD1 (5 bases). Trimming removed 5 bases at V and 3 bases at J, with 12 bases between. CDR1 is SGHRS and CDR2 is YFSETQ in the germline V gene. The CDR3 totals 13 residues. CDR3 sequence (DNA): TGCGCCAGCAGTGCCGGACAATACTACGAGCAGTACTTC. Its translation is CASSAGQYYEQYF. The whole variable domain, filled in from reference TRBV5-1 and TRBJ2-7, reads KAGVTQTPRYLIKTRGQQVTLSCSPISGHRSVSWYQQTPGQGLQFLFEYFSETQRNKGNFPGRFSGRQFSNSRSEMNVSTLELGDSALYLCASSAGQYYEQYFGPGTRLTVT.

Comment on this clone: Mismatch with germline at one junction end may stem from a read error. The CDR3 DNA reads TGTGCCAGTAGTATTACAGGGAACCATAAGTCACCCCTCCACTTT. Amino acids: CASSITGNHKSPLHF. The J gene is TRBJ1-6, the V gene TRBV19; tentatively, D is TRBD1 (6 bases). The CDR3 loop spans 15 amino acids. Germline lookup yields CDR1 LNHDA and CDR2 SQIVND (reference sequence).